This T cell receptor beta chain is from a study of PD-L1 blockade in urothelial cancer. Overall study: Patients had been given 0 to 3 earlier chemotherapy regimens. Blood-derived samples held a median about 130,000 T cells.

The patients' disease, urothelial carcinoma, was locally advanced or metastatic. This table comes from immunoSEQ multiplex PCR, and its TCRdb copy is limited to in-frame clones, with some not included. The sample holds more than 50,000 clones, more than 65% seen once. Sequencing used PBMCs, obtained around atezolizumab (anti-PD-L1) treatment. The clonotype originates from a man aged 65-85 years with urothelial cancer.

The CDR3, as DNA: TGTGCCAGTAGTCGAAGGGCTAGCGGGACTTCTCCCAATGAGCAGTTCTTC. Translation: CASSRRASGTSPNEQFF. The chain has TRBV19 and TRBJ2-1; 9 bases match TRBD2. The germline gives CDR1 LNHDA, CDR2 SQIVND (reference sequence). The CDR3 length is 17 residues. V trimming: 5 bases; J trimming: 6 bases; junction bases outside the gene matches: 14.